This T cell receptor (beta chain) was identified during a study of blood T cell repertoires in COVID-19. Looking at the study overall: Sources were T cells, B-cell-depleted T cells, or PBMCs; the material itself was cDNA or gDNA.

Trimming took 4 bases from V and 2 from J; bases not matched to a gene: 6. Germline values: CDR1 SGHDT, CDR2 YYEEEE. The CDR3 length is 15 residues. Living in under 30 US areas, the participants were between 18 and 89 years of age. TCRdb's copy holds only in-frame clones and misses some; the assay was immunoSEQ multiplex PCR. The sample consists of fewer than 350,000 clones, just over 85% of them appearing once. Sequencing was carried out using PBMCs or T cells enriched from blood (not recorded which). This clonotype was sampled from a woman in her forties with acute COVID-19. V gene TRBV5-6 combines with J gene TRBJ1-2; TRBD1 matches 9 bases. CDR3 amino acids: CASSGTGNVNYGYTF. CDR3 in DNA: TGTGCCAGCAGCGGGACAGGGAATGTGAACTATGGCTACACCTTC.